The TCR beta chain under discussion was sequenced for a study of T cell responses to AZD1222 COVID-19 vaccine. Germline V gene data show CDR1 as MGHDK and CDR2 as SYGVNS. The CDR3 sequence is 13 residues long. The V gene end was trimmed by 2 bases and the J gene end by 7 bases; junction bases not matched to a gene: 2. A word on this clone: Its cognate antigen is unknown.

Study-level results: Baseline seropositivity characterized only a handful of AZD1222 recipients.

The assay was immunoSEQ multiplex PCR, and TCRdb's table has in-frame clones only and misses some. Among about 130,000 clones listed, more than 85% were seen once. This material consisted of peripheral blood, taken on day 0 of AZD1222 vaccination. The chain employs TRBV25-1 and TRBJ2-1, with TRBD1 identical over 7 bases. The sequence derives from an adult in good health. The CDR3 DNA is TGTGCCAGCAGTGAAACAGGGGTAAATGAGCAGTTCTTC. It specifies CASSETGVNEQFF.